This T cell receptor (beta chain) derives from a study of blood T cell repertoires in COVID-19. About the study: Samples came from the United States, Italy and Spain, spanning acute and convalescent COVID-19. PBMCs, B-cell-depleted T cells, or T cells provided the cDNA or gDNA that made up the material.

The CDR3 covers 12 residues. V gave up 10 bases and J gave up 5 bases, with 14 bases separating them. Looked up from germline, CDR1 is LNHDA and CDR2 is SQIVND (reference sequence). Profiled with immunoSEQ multiplex PCR; TCRdb holds only in-frame clones, not every one. The repertoire holds 300,000 to 450,000 clones, with 85% as singletons. This clone was seen only once. The sample taken for sequencing was peripheral blood. This rearrangement joins TRBV19 to TRBJ1-1; possible D gene TRBD1, 6 bases. The sequence was obtained from a woman under 30 with acute or convalescent COVID-19. Here the CDR3 reads CATQGGITEAFF. In nucleotides, the CDR3 is TGTGCCACACAGGGAGGGATAACTGAAGCTTTCTTT. The whole variable domain, remainder taken from reference TRBV19 and TRBJ1-1, is DGGITQSPKYLFRKEGQNVTLSCEQNLNHDAMYWYRQDPGQGLRLIYYSQIVNDFQKGDIAEGYSVSREKKESFPLTVTSAQKNPTAFYLCATQGGITEAFFGQGTRLTVV.